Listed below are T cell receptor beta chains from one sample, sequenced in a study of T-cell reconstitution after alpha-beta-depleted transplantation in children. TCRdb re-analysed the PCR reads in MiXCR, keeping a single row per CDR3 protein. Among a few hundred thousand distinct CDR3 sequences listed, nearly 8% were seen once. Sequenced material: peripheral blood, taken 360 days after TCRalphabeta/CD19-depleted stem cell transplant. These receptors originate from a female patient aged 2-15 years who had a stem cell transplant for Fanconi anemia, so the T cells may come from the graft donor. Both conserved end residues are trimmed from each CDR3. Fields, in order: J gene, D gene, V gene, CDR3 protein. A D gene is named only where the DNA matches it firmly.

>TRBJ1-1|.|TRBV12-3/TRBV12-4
ASMRQGPYTEAF
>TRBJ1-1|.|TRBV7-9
ASSFLANTEAF
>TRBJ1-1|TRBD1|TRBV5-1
ASRSWDRMNTEAF
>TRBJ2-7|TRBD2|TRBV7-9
ASSLLAGGTYEQY
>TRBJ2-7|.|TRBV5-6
ASSLAGSGYSYEQY
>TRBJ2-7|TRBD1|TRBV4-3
ASSQENRGGLYEQY
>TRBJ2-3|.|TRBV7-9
ASSLGTNKWKDTQY
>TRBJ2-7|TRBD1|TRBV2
ASSAGRGMPYEQY
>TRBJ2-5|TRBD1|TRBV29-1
SVQGVRIQETQY
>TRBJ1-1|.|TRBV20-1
SASLTGPFREAF
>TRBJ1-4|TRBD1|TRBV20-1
SARRTGWEKLF
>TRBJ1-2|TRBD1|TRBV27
ASSFSRTGSIYGYT
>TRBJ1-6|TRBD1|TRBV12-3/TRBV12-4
ASSLYRGPEAPLH
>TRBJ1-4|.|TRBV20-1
SARDSRALNEKLF
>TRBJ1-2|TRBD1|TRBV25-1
ASSHMTGAYT
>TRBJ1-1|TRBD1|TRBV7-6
ASSLARQGANTEAF
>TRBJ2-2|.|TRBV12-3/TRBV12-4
ASRVRNTGELF
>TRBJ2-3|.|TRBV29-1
SVDVTFSVASPQY
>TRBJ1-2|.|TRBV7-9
ASSLGPRQGYT
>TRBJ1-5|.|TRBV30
AWSVRTNQPQH
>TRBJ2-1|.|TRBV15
ATSREPGLAYNEQF
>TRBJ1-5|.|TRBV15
ATSMGYNQPQH
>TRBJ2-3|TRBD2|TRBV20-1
SARENSGSGRTDTQY
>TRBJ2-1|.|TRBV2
ASSEQSRGNEQF
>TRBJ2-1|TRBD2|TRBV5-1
ASSPPGLEEF
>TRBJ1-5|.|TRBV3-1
ASSQDDRINQPQH
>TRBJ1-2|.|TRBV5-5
ASSLLGHSNYGYT
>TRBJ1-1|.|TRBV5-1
ASSSGLKTANTEAF
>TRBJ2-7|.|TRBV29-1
SAAGPYEQY
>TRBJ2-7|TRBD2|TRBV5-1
ASSLEGLGSWEQY
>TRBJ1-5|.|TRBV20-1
SASGTRNQPQH
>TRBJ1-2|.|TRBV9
ASSPRPLNYGYT
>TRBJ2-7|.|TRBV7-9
ASSLAGGLVDEQY
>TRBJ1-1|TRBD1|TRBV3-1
ASSQARGGEAF
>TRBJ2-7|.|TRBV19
ASSMGGNGYEQY
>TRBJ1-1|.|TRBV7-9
ASNTEAF
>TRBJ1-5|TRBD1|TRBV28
ASSFTGGFQPQH
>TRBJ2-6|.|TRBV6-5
ASEQGLLSSGANVLT
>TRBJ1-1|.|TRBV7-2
ASSSPLGRVENTEAF
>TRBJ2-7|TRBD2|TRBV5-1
ASSLAASGASYEQY
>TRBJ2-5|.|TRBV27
ASSLRVTSQETQY
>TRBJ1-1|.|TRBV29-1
SVEEVNRHEAF
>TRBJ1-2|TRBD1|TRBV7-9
ASSGTVNGGGYT
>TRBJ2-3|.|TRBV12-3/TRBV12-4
ASSFFSSTDTQY
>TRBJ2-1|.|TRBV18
ASSPPYPQSSYNEQF
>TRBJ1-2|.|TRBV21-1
ASSKGRGALGYGYT
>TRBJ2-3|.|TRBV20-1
SARRQLVADTQY
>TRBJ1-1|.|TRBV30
AWRPIGDNTEAF
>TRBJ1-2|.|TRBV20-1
SASLYGYT
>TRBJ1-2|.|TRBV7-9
ASSLTTGAYGYT
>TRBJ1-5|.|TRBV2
ASSGARGVQPQH